This T cell receptor beta chain was profiled in a study of shared clonotypes between healthy human individuals. Study-level points and caveats: Non-shared clonotypes had lower generation probabilities than those shared by all four donors.

Every donor, a Caucasian adult, lived in Nashville, Tennessee. V lost 6 bases and J 8 bases, leaving 11 bases between the germline ends. The CDR3 is 12 amino acids. Germline lookup yields CDR1 KGHSH and CDR2 LQKENI. In regard to this clone: What it binds is unknown.

Template for every sorted-subset replicate PCR totaled about 0.2 ug DNA, 25,000 to 30,000 T cell genomes. Authors' processing steps: Junction-only immunoSEQ sequences carried no quality scores, so filtering differed. The method was immunoSEQ multiplex PCR; TCRdb's version includes in-frame clones alone and lacks a portion of them. V and J calls and clone size follow that table, whereas D and trimming were derived from the DNA. The repertoire consists of fewer than 3 million clones, with about nine tenths occurring once and the leading ten covering about 0.41%. The genes are TRBV18 and TRBJ2-1; no clear D. This clonotype originated in a man younger than 30 in good health. Some clones in this sample may be carry-over from other donors' samples. Material for sequencing was naive CD4+ T cells from PBMCs. Subset in this sample: CD45RA+ positively selected. CDR3 region: CASSQVPDEQFF. As DNA, the CDR3 is TGTGCCAGCTCGCAAGTCCCTGATGAGCAGTTCTTC.